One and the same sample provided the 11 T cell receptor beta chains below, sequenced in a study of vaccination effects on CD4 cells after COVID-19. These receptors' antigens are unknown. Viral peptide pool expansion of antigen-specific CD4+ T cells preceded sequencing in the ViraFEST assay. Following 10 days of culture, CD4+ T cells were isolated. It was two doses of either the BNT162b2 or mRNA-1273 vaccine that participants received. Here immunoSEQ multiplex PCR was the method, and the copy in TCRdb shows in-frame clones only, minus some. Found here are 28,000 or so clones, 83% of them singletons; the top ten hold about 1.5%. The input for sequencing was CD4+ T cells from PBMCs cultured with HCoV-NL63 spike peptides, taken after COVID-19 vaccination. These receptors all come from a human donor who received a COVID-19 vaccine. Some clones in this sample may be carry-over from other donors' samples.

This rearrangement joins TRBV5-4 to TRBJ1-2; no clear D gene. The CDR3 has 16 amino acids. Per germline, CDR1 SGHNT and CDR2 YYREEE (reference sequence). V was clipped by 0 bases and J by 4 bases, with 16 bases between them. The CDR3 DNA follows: TGTGCCAGCAGCTTGGCCGGAACAGAGGAAATCTATGGCTACACCTTC. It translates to CASSLAGTEEIYGYTF.

Written as DNA, the CDR3 is TGCGCCAGCAGCCCAGGGGGCGCCGGATATGGCTACACCTTC. This codes for CASSPGGAGYGYTF. V usage is TRBV5-1 and J usage is TRBJ1-2; 8 bases fit TRBD1. Germline-derived CDR1 and CDR2 are SGHRS and YFSETQ. There are 14 residues in the CDR3. V shed 4 bases and J 5 bases; nucleotides not matched to a gene: 7. Filled out from reference TRBV5-1 and TRBJ1-2, the complete variable domain reads KAGVTQTPRYLIKTRGQQVTLSCSPISGHRSVSWYQQTPGQGLQFLFEYFSETQRNKGNFPGRFSGRQFSNSRSEMNVSTLELGDSALYLCASSPGGAGYGYTFGSGTRLTVV.

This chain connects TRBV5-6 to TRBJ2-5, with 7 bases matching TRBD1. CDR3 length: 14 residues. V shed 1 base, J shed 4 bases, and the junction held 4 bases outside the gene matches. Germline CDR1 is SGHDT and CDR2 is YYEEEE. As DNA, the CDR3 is TGTGCCAGCAGCTTGCACAGGGGTGGAGAGACCCAGTACTTC. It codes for CASSLHRGGETQYF.

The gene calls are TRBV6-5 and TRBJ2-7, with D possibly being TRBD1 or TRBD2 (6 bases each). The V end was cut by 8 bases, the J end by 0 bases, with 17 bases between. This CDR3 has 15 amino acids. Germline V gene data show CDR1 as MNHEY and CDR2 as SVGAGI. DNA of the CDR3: TGTGCCAGCGGGCCCACAGGGACTGACTCCTACGAGCAGTACGTC. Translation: CASGPTGTDSYEQYV.

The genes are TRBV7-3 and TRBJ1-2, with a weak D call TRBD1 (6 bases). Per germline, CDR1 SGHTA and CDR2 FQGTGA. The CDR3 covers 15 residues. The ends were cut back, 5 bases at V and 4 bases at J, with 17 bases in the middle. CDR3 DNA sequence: TGTGCCAGCAGCCTAGGCAGGGGCATTTCCTATGGCTACACCTTC. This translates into CASSLGRGISYGYTF.

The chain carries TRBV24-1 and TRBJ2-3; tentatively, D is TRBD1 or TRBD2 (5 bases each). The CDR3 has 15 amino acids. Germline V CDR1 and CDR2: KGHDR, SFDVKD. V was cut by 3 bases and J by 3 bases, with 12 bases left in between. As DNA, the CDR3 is TGTGCCACCAGTGATAGGAAGGGGAGAACAGATACGCAGTATTTT. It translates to CATSDRKGRTDTQYF.

As DNA, the CDR3 is TGTGCCAGCAGACCCAGCGGCGGCACAGATACGCAGTATTTT. Residues: CASRPSGGTDTQYF. The genes are TRBV6-6 and TRBJ2-3; tentatively, D is TRBD2 (5 bases). V shed 6 bases and J shed 1 base, with 11 bases lying between them. In germline, CDR1 is MNHNY, CDR2 SVGAGI (reference sequence). This CDR3 is 14 amino acids long.

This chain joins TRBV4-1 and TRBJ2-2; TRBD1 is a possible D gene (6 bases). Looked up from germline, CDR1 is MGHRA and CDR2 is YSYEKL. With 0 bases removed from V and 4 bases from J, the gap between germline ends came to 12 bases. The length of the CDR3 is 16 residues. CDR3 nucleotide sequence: TGCGCCAGCAGCCAAGAGGGCAGGGGTCCCACCGGGGAGCTGTTTTTT. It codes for CASSQEGRGPTGELFF.

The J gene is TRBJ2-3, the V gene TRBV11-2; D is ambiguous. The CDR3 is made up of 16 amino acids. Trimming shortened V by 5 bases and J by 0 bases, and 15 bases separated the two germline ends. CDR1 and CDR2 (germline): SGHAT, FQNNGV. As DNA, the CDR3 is TGTGCCAGCAGCCCCAGAACCGTCCGCAGCACAGATACGCAGTATTTT. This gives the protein CASSPRTVRSTDTQYF. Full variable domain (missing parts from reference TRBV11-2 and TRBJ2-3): EAGVAQSPRYKIIEKRQSVAFWCNPISGHATLYWYQQILGQGPKLLIQFQNNGVVDDSQLPKDRFSAERLKGVDSTLKIQPAKLEDSAVYLCASSPRTVRSTDTQYFGPGTRLTVL.

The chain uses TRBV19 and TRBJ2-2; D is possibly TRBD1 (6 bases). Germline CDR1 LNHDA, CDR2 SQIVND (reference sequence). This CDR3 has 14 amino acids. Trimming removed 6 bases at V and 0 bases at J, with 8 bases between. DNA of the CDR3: TGTGCCAGTAGAGACAGGTCGAACACCGGGGAGCTGTTTTTT. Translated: CASRDRSNTGELFF.

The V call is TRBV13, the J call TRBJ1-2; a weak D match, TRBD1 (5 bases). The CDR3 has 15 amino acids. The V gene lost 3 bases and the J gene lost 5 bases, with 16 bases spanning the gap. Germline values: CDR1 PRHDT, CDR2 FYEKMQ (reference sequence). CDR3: CASSFGGASGYGYTF. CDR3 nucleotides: TGTGCCAGCAGCTTCGGAGGGGCGTCAGGATATGGCTACACCTTC.